This entry features one TCR beta chain sequence. This record belongs to a study of blood T cell repertoires in COVID-19. Using immunoSEQ multiplex PCR, the repertoire was profiled, and TCRdb retains in-frame clones only, with some absent. The data hold some 350,000 clones, with about 88% observed a single time. Germline assignment: CDR1 SGHAT and CDR2 FQNNGV. This CDR3 is built from 11 residues. Trimming pared 2 bases from V and 8 bases from J, leaving 6 bases between. The TCR was taken from a human donor in a cohort sampled during active COVID-19. This sequence joins TRBV11-2 and TRBJ1-1; no definite D call. Sequenced: peripheral blood. For the CDR3, the DNA is TGTGCCAGCAGCTTACCCAGAGAAGCTTTCTTT. It specifies CASSLPREAFF. Drawing the rest from reference TRBV11-2 and TRBJ1-1, the complete variable domain is EAGVAQSPRYKIIEKRQSVAFWCNPISGHATLYWYQQILGQGPKLLIQFQNNGVVDDSQLPKDRFSAERLKGVDSTLKIQPAKLEDSAVYLCASSLPREAFFGQGTRLTVV.